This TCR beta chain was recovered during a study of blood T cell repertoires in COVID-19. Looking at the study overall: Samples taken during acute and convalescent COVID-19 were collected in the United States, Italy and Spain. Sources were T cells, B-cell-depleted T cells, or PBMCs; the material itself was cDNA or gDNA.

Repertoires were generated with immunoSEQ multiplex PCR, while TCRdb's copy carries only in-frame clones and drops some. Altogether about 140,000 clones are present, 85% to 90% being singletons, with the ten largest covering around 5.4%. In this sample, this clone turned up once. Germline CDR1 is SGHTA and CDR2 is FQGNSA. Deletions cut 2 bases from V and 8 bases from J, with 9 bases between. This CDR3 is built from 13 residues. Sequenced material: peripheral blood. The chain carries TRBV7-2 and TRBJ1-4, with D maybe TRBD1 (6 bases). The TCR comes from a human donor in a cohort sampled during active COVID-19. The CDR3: CASSLQGKEKLFF. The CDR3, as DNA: TGTGCCAGCAGCTTACAGGGGAAAGAAAAACTGTTTTTT.